What follows describes a single T cell receptor (beta chain). TCRdb analysed the RT-PCR reads with MiXCR anew, one entry per CDR3 protein. The sample has hundreds of thousands of distinct CDR3 sequences, approximately 15% seen once; the top ten hold roughly 3.6%. The CDR3 runs 14 residues. The V and J ends lost 6 bases and 0 bases respectively, with 12 bases between them. The germline V gene has CDR1 DFQATT and CDR2 SNEGSKA (reference sequence). This clonotype was obtained from a female donor in good health, serving as a healthy control. The source material was memory CD4+ T cells from blood. The rearrangement uses TRBV20-1 and TRBJ1-3; D call uncertain. CDR3 amino acids: CSAFASPSGNTIYF. DNA of the CDR3: TGCAGTGCCTTTGCGAGCCCCTCTGGAAACACCATATATTTT.